What follows are 13 T cell receptor beta chains derived from one specimen sequenced in a study of cytomegalovirus exposure and HLA in healthy donors. The PCR employed 60 Vbeta primers together with 13 Jbeta primers. Method: immunoSEQ multiplex PCR; TCRdb's copy keeps in-frame clones and lacks some. The sample lists roughly 150,000 clones, roughly 80% occurring once. Sequencing input: PBMCs. Receptor source: a man aged 30 to 45 in good health and CMV-seropositive.

This rearrangement joins TRBV19 to TRBJ2-1; no definite D call. V was shortened by 1 base and J by 7 bases, with 5 bases between the two germline ends. Germline V gene data show CDR1 as LNHDA and CDR2 as SQIVND (reference sequence). The CDR3 runs to 12 residues. CDR3 in DNA: TGTGCCAGTAGTATAGGCGGAAATGAGCAGTTCTTC. As protein: CASSIGGNEQFF. Drawing the rest from reference TRBV19 and TRBJ2-1, the complete variable domain is DGGITQSPKYLFRKEGQNVTLSCEQNLNHDAMYWYRQDPGQGLRLIYYSQIVNDFQKGDIAEGYSVSREKKESFPLTVTSAQKNPTAFYLCASSIGGNEQFFGPGTRLTVL.

The chain employs TRBV7-9 and TRBJ1-1, with 8 positions matching TRBD1. Losses at the gene ends were 4 bases for V and 1 base for J; bases not matched to a gene: 2. The germline V gene has CDR1 SEHNR and CDR2 FQNEAQ (reference sequence). This CDR3 is 14 amino acids long. The CDR3 here is CASSWGQENTEAFF. CDR3 sequence (DNA): TGTGCCAGCAGCTGGGGACAGGAGAACACTGAAGCTTTCTTT.

The V and J genes are TRBV4-1 and TRBJ2-1; 10 bases align to TRBD1. CDR1 and CDR2 from the germline V gene are MGHRA and YSYEKL. J lost 4 bases, V lost 7 bases, and 7 bases had no gene match. This CDR3 comprises 15 residues. Written as DNA, the CDR3 is TGCGCCAGCAATCCGGGACAGGGGCCTTACAATGAGCAGTTCTTC. Amino acid sequence: CASNPGQGPYNEQFF.

The chain couples TRBV7-2 to TRBJ2-7; 8 bases are shared with TRBD1. The germline gives CDR1 SGHTA, CDR2 FQGNSA. This CDR3 comprises 15 residues. The ends lost 2 bases at V and 5 bases at J; junction bases unmatched: 8. CDR3 sequence reads: CASSLHRTGINEQYF. The CDR3 region has the DNA TGTGCCAGCAGCTTACACCGGACAGGGATCAACGAGCAGTACTTC.

The V call is TRBV6-5, the J call TRBJ1-1, with 9 bases identical to TRBD1. CDR3 length: 14 residues. Trimming cost V 5 bases and J 11 bases; bases outside gene matches: 12. Per germline, CDR1 MNHEY and CDR2 SVGAGI. The DNA of the CDR3 is TGTGCCAGCAGTATGGGACAGGGTACGGCAGGGGCTTTCTTT. As protein: CASSMGQGTAGAFF.

This chain uses TRBV6-6 with TRBJ1-6; a possible D gene is TRBD1 (6 bases). Germline V gene lookup returns CDR1 MNHNY and CDR2 SVGAGI (reference sequence). V shed 5 bases and J shed 0 bases, with 11 bases lying between them. The CDR3 has 16 residues. CDR3 sequence reads: CASSPGQHSYNSPLHF. The DNA for the CDR3 is TGTGCCAGCAGTCCTGGACAGCACTCCTATAATTCACCCCTCCACTTT.

The chain is built from TRBV30 and TRBJ2-2, with D unresolved. The germline V gene has CDR1 GTSNPN and CDR2 SVGIG (reference sequence). CDR3 length: 13 amino acids. Trimming took 3 bases from V and 8 from J, leaving 13 bases between them. The CDR3 DNA reads as TGTGCCTGGAGCCCGTTATTGTTTGGGGAGCTGTTTTTT. Translated: CAWSPLLFGELFF.

V gene TRBV9 combines with J gene TRBJ2-1; maybe TRBD1 (5 bases). Looked up from germline, CDR1 is SGDLS and CDR2 is YYNGEE. V was pared by 2 bases and J by 10 bases, with 13 bases between. The CDR3 runs to 13 residues. The CDR3 loop is CASSVDGNREQFF. In DNA form, the CDR3 reads TGTGCCAGCAGCGTCGACGGAAACAGGGAGCAGTTCTTC.

The chain combines TRBV28 with TRBJ2-3, with a weak D call TRBD2 (5 bases). Germline lookup yields CDR1 MDHEN and CDR2 SYDVKM. V was pared by 3 bases and J by 3 bases, with 13 bases between. This CDR3 is 15 amino acids long. This CDR3 is CASSFSNTRTDTQYF. CDR3 in DNA: TGTGCCAGCAGTTTCAGTAACACTAGGACAGATACGCAGTATTTT. The variable domain in full, completed from reference TRBV28 and TRBJ2-3, reads DVKVTQSSRYLVKRTGEKVFLECVQDMDHENMFWYRQDPGLGLRLIYFSYDVKMKEKGDIPEGYSVSREKKERFSLILESASTNQTSMYLCASSFSNTRTDTQYFGPGTRLTVL.

The chain joins TRBV5-5 to TRBJ1-3; D uncertain. This CDR3 region has 14 residues. CDR1 and CDR2 (germline): SGHKS, YYEKEE (reference sequence). Trimming took 1 base from V and 4 from J, leaving 9 bases between them. CDR3: CASSLIGLGNTIYF. DNA of the CDR3: TGTGCCAGCAGCTTGATCGGGTTGGGAAACACCATATATTTT.

J is TRBJ1-1 and V is TRBV30; TRBD1 matches 9 bases. The V and J ends lost 2 bases and 10 bases, in that order; junction bases with no gene match: 5. CDR1 and CDR2 from the germline V gene are GTSNPN and SVGIG (reference sequence). CDR3 length equals 12 residues. The CDR3 DNA reads as TGTGCCTGGAGTCCTCCGACAGGGGGAGCTTTCTTT. Its translation: CAWSPPTGGAFF. Drawing the rest from reference TRBV30 and TRBJ1-1, the complete variable domain is SQTIHQWPATLVQPVGSPLSLECTVEGTSNPNLYWYRQAAGRGLQLLFYSVGIGQISSEVPQNLSASRPQDRQFILSSKKLLLSDSGFYLCAWSPPTGGAFFGQGTRLTVV.

The chain carries TRBV27 and TRBJ2-3, with TRBD2 matching 11 bases. This CDR3 comprises 16 residues. J lost 3 bases, V lost 5 bases, and 7 bases had no gene match. Germline V lookup: CDR1 MNHEY, CDR2 SMNVEV (reference sequence). This CDR3 reads CASSPQTSGITDTQYF. DNA of the CDR3: TGTGCCAGCAGTCCCCAGACTAGCGGGATAACAGATACGCAGTATTTT.

This rearrangement joins TRBV7-9 to TRBJ2-7; a weak D match, TRBD2 (7 bases). V was shortened by 0 bases and J by 8 bases, with 14 bases between the two germline ends. Germline loops: CDR1 SEHNR, CDR2 FQNEAQ (reference sequence). This CDR3 contains 14 residues. Here the CDR3 DNA reads TGTGCCAGCAGCTTAGCGACATGGGGGGGGCAGCAGTACTTC. Its translation: CASSLATWGGQQYF.